Listed below are T cell receptor beta chains from one sample, sequenced in a study of identical twins. TCRdb fed the 5' RACE reads into MiXCR, producing one record per CDR3 protein. This sample has some 690,000 distinct CDR3 sequences, with 21% found just once. These sequences were also reported in another study, on T cells expressing NK-cell markers.

The sequenced sample was PBMCs. All receptors derive from a woman aged 18-30 years in good health. Both conserved end residues are trimmed from each CDR3. The D gene is left open where the match is weak.

. | TRBV2 | ASSVMGQNQPQH
TRBD2 | TRBV20-1 | SATVLAGGNNEQF
. | TRBV5-1 | ASSLQDTGELF
TRBD2 | TRBV11-1 | ASSLPGLADEQY
. | TRBV29-1 | SVAGDAYEQY
TRBD2 | TRBV20-1 | SARDQASGGAGQF
TRBD1 | TRBV6-2/TRBV6-3 | ASRSTGGSDTQY
TRBD2 | TRBV15 | ATSRDRGGRDYEQY
TRBD2 | TRBV4-2 | ASSQVAGQQETQY
TRBD1 | TRBV5-1 | ASSSTGQGGPEAF
. | TRBV3-1 | ASSQEGRVGTQY
. | TRBV7-9 | ASSHPQGSPYEQY
. | TRBV7-9 | ASSLPAGTQY
TRBD2 | TRBV7-9 | ASSLGNGGASYEQY
. | TRBV27 | ASRIQGNEQF
. | TRBV15 | ATSVTGGSNTGELF